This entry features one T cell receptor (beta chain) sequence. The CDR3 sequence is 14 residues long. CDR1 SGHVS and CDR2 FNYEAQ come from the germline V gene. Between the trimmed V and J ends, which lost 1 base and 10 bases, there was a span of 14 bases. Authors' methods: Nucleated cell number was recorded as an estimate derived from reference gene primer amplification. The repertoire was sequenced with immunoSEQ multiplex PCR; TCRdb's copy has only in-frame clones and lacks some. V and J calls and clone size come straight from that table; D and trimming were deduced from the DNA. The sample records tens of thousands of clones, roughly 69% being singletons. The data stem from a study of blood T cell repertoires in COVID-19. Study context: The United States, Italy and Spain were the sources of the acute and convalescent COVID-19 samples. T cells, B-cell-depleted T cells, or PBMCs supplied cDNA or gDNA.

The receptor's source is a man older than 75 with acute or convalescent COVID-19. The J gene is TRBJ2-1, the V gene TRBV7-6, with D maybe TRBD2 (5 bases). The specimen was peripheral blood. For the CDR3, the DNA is TGTGCCAGCAGCTTAGGGACTGCTCCTAACGAGCAGTTCTTC. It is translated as CASSLGTAPNEQFF.